Listed here is a single TCR beta chain. The CDR3 length is 16 residues. Trimming removed 3 bases from V and 5 bases from J; junction bases left unmatched: 8. Germline V lookup: CDR1 SGDLS, CDR2 YYNGEE. This sample is drawn from a study of control samples from healthy donors and cancer patients. Some clones are missing from TCRdb's copy, which holds only in-frame ones; the method was immunoSEQ multiplex PCR. In the table there are under 150,000 clones, more than 75% of which are singletons. The V and J genes are TRBV9 and TRBJ2-2; 9 bases align to TRBD1. The TCR was taken from a woman in her 70s in good health. Sample: blood. The CDR3, as DNA: TGTGCCAGCAGCGCCTACAGGGGGCTGAGAACCGGGGAGCTGTTTTTT. This codes for CASSAYRGLRTGELFF.